The 11 T cell receptor beta chains below all came from one sample that was sequenced in a study of blood T cell repertoires in COVID-19. The protocol was immunoSEQ multiplex PCR, while the TCRdb copy is restricted to in-frame clones and leaves out a portion. The sample lists just over 300,000 clones, about nine tenths occurring once. The sequencing sample was made of PBMCs or T cells enriched from blood (not recorded which). These receptors all come from a woman aged 40-49 years who had recovered from COVID-19.

The chain combines TRBV19 with TRBJ2-5, with 7 bases aligning to TRBD2. The CDR3 has 12 residues. Germline CDR1 and CDR2: LNHDA and SQIVND (reference sequence). V lost 3 bases and J lost 5; bases outside the gene matches: 0. The CDR3 loop reads CASSMGGETQYF. The DNA for the CDR3 is TGTGCCAGTAGTATGGGGGGGGAGACCCAGTACTTC.

The chain combines TRBV7-2 with TRBJ2-5; TRBD2 aligns across 11 bases. The V gene's germline CDR1 is SGHTA and CDR2 FQGNSA. The CDR3 is 14 residues long. V trimming: 5 bases; J trimming: 3 bases; junction bases outside the gene matches: 2. CDR3 sequence reads: CASSRGLAEETQYF. CDR3 sequence (DNA): TGTGCCAGCAGCCGGGGACTAGCGGAAGAGACCCAGTACTTC. The variable domain in full, with the rest retrieved from reference TRBV7-2 and TRBJ2-5, is GAGVSQSPSNKVTEKGKDVELRCDPISGHTALYWYRQSLGQGLEFLIYFQGNSAPDKSGLPSDRFSAERTGGSVSTLTIQRTQQEDSAVYLCASSRGLAEETQYFGPGTRLLVL.

The CDR3 bases are TGTGCCAGCCGCGGACGGCGGGACCTGTACAATGAGCAGTTCTTC. It translates to CASRGRRDLYNEQFF. V is TRBV6-5 and J is TRBJ2-1; maybe TRBD2 (6 bases). Germline-derived CDR1 and CDR2 are MNHEY and SVGAGI. Trimming took off 8 bases at V and 4 bases at J, with 18 bases between the two ends. CDR3 size: 15 residues.

In this sample, this clone turned up once. The chain is built from TRBV7-3 and TRBJ1-1; 8 bases are a match to TRBD1. Germline V gene sequence: CDR1 SGHTA, CDR2 FQGTGA. The CDR3 runs to 14 residues. V shed 5 bases, J shed 2 bases, and the junction held 4 bases outside the gene matches. CDR3 sequence (DNA): TGTGCCAGCAGCCTGGGACAGGAAAACACTGAAGCTTTCTTT. Protein: CASSLGQENTEAFF.

This chain joins TRBV25-1 and TRBJ2-7; 8 bases match TRBD1. V was pared by 5 bases and J by 6 bases, with 6 bases of the junction left unmatched. This CDR3 comprises 13 residues. The germline CDR1 and CDR2 sequences are MGHDK and SYGVNS. The CDR3 sequence: CASSQTGGIEQYF. In nucleotides, the CDR3 is TGTGCCAGCAGTCAAACAGGGGGAATCGAGCAGTACTTC.

The chain carries TRBV18 and TRBJ1-1, with D possibly being TRBD1 (5 bases). The CDR3 contains 16 residues. Between the trimmed V and J ends, which lost 4 bases and 0 bases, there was a span of 15 bases. CDR1 and CDR2 (germline): KGHSH, LQKENI. CDR3 in amino acids: CASSLYQGLMNTEAFF. In DNA, the CDR3 is TGTGCCAGCTCACTCTATCAGGGATTGATGAACACTGAAGCTTTCTTT.

CDR3 in amino acids: CASKGTGIYNEQFF. The CDR3 DNA follows: TGTGCCTCTAAAGGGACAGGGATCTACAATGAGCAGTTCTTC. The chain uses TRBV19 and TRBJ2-1; 9 bases are shared with TRBD1. The V segment lost 11 bases and the J segment 3 bases; nucleotides outside the gene matches: 8. Germline-derived CDR1 and CDR2 are LNHDA and SQIVND (reference sequence). The CDR3 consists of 14 residues.

In this sample, this clone turned up a few times. The V gene is TRBV28, the J gene TRBJ2-2, with TRBD2 matching 9 bases. With 5 bases clipped from V and 4 bases from J, the junction kept 8 bases outside the gene matches. Looked up from germline, CDR1 is MDHEN and CDR2 is SYDVKM. The CDR3 is 16 residues long. Written as DNA, the CDR3 is TGTGCCAGCAGTCGCCCCGGCGGGGGGGCCACCGGGGAGCTGTTTTTT. Protein sequence: CASSRPGGGATGELFF.

The CDR3 loop is CASSQVGLAGGPYQFF. The CDR3 bases are TGTGCCAGCAGCCAAGTGGGACTAGCGGGGGGGCCGTATCAGTTCTTC. The J gene is TRBJ2-1, the V gene TRBV3-1 (or the pseudogene TRBV3-2), with 16 bases fitting TRBD2. The J segment lost 13 bases and the V segment lost 1 base, leaving 7 bases of the junction unmatched. Germline loops: CDR1 LGHDT, CDR2 YNNKEL (reference sequence). The CDR3 consists of 16 residues.

The chain links TRBV27 to TRBJ2-7; D is perhaps TRBD1 (6 bases). The length of the CDR3 is 15 residues. V was pared by 3 bases and J by 3 bases, with 15 bases between. CDR1 MNHEY and CDR2 SMNVEV come from the germline V gene (reference sequence). CDR3 nucleotides: TGTGCCAGCAGTTTTTCCATTCCGGACAGCTACGAGCAGTACTTC. Amino acids: CASSFSIPDSYEQYF.

The V call is TRBV2, the J call TRBJ2-5, with D maybe TRBD2 (6 bases). The V gene lost 1 base and the J gene lost 4 bases, with 10 bases spanning the gap. Per the germline V gene, CDR1 is SNHLY and CDR2 is FYNNEI. This CDR3 region has 14 residues. This CDR3 reads CASSEENGRETQYF. Written as DNA, the CDR3 is TGTGCCAGCAGTGAAGAGAACGGGAGAGAGACCCAGTACTTC. Full variable domain (missing parts from reference TRBV2 and TRBJ2-5): EPEVTQTPSHQVTQMGQEVILRCVPISNHLYFYWYRQILGQKVEFLVSFYNNEISEKSEIFDDQFSVERPDGSNFTLKIRSTKLEDSAMYFCASSEENGRETQYFGPGTRLLVL.